The 5 T cell receptor beta chains in this list originate from one sample, sequenced in a study of T cell repertoires in ileal Crohn's disease. Measured with immunoSEQ multiplex PCR; TCRdb has only the in-frame clones, and not every one. Seen here are approximately 7,400 clones, roughly four fifths observed once, and the top ten hold around 7.8%. The time point was: neoterminal ileum biopsy at postoperative endoscopy, about 6 months after surgery. Sample: ileal tissue. These receptor sequences come from an adult with Crohn's disease.

The J gene is TRBJ1-2, the V gene TRBV7-8; 11 bases fit TRBD1. V lost 5 bases, J lost 6 bases, and 11 bases stayed unmatched. The germline V gene has CDR1 SGHVS and CDR2 FQNEAQ. This CDR3 is built from 16 residues. The CDR3 spells CASSPNGGQGADGYTF. For the CDR3, the DNA is TGTGCCAGCAGCCCCAACGGAGGACAGGGGGCTGATGGCTACACCTTC. Variable domain in full (rest from reference TRBV7-8 and TRBJ1-2): GAGVSQSPRYKVAKRGQDVALRCDPISGHVSLFWYQQALGQGPEFLTYFQNEAQLDKSGLPSDRFFAERPEGSVSTLKIQRTQQEDSAVYLCASSPNGGQGADGYTFGSGTRLTVV.

This chain uses TRBV2 with TRBJ1-5; no reliable D call. From germline, CDR1 is SNHLY and CDR2 FYNNEI. The CDR3 extends over 14 amino acids. Trimming took 5 bases from V and 4 from J, leaving 12 bases between them. The CDR3 protein is CASSREAGNQPQHF. Written as DNA, the CDR3 is TGTGCCAGCAGTCGTGAGGCCGGGAATCAGCCCCAGCATTTT.

CDR3: CASSSYRDYEQYF. DNA for the CDR3: TGTGCCAGCAGTTCATACAGGGACTACGAGCAGTACTTC. The chain employs TRBV27 and TRBJ2-7, with D possibly TRBD1 on 6 matching bases. The CDR3 extends over 13 amino acids. Germline CDR1 MNHEY, CDR2 SMNVEV (reference sequence). The V end lost 4 bases, the J end lost 3 bases, and 10 bases lay between the germline ends.

Worth noting for this clone: One end of the junction does not line up with germline, which may come from a read error. The V and J genes are TRBV7-7 and TRBJ2-6, with 8 bases aligning to TRBD1. Germline V CDR1 and CDR2: SSHAT, FNYEAQ (reference sequence). This CDR3 contains 19 residues. The CDR3 DNA is TGTGCTAGCAGCCCCGAGGACAGGGCTTCTAGCTCTGGGGCCAACGTCCTGACTTTC. This codes for CASSPEDRASSSGANVLTF.

J is TRBJ2-5 and V is TRBV11-2, with TRBD2 matching over 9 bases. Germline V CDR1 and CDR2: SGHAT, FQNNGV. The CDR3 runs 13 residues. V was pared by 7 bases and J by 7 bases, with 7 bases of the junction left unmatched. The CDR3 is CASTAGGWGTQYF. The CDR3 DNA reads as TGTGCCAGCACAGCGGGGGGCTGGGGGACCCAGTACTTC.